This record covers a single TCR beta chain. What it binds is unknown. V was trimmed by 2 bases and J by 5 bases, leaving 9 bases between them. The CDR3 loop spans 14 amino acids. Germline lookup yields CDR1 LNHDA and CDR2 SQIVND (reference sequence). The sample originates from a study of T cells in localized non-small cell lung cancer. Measured with immunoSEQ multiplex PCR; TCRdb has only the in-frame clones, and not every one. The sample yields 30,000 to 35,000 clones, roughly 93% seen once. Study-wide results and limits: Longer overall survival was linked to higher blood T cell density. Turning up in adjacent lung were a median around 60 of the top 100 tumor clones. Clonality peaked in uninvolved adjacent lung rather than tumor. Heterogeneity within the tumor remains possible, as just one region underwent sequencing.

The receptor was derived from a female donor of 60 years or more with stage I lung adenocarcinoma. V usage is TRBV19 and J usage is TRBJ1-4; tentatively, D is TRBD1 (6 bases). The source material was peripheral blood, sampled before any cancer treatment. In DNA form, the CDR3 reads TGTGCCAGTAGTATATCACAGGGAAATGAAAAACTGTTTTTT. Translated: CASSISQGNEKLFF.